Shown below are 15 T cell receptor beta chains from a single sample sequenced in a study of cytomegalovirus exposure and HLA in healthy donors. The data were produced by immunoSEQ multiplex PCR, yet TCRdb's version contains in-frame clones alone and is incomplete. The sample carries 150,000 to 250,000 clones, approximately 82% recorded once. Sequencing was carried out using PBMCs. The source is a woman aged 30 to 39 in good health and CMV-seropositive.

J is TRBJ2-7 and V is TRBV9; 7 bases are shared with TRBD1. The CDR3 runs to 17 residues. The germline V gene has CDR1 SGDLS and CDR2 YYNGEE. V lost 0 bases, J lost 5 bases, and 14 bases stayed unmatched. CDR3 in DNA: TGTGCCAGCAGCGTAGCTCCTAGGACAGGATCTTCGGACGAGCAGTACTTC. Residues: CASSVAPRTGSSDEQYF.

The chain couples TRBV2 to TRBJ2-7; 9 bases match TRBD1. This CDR3 comprises 15 residues. V lost 1 base to trimming and J lost 5 bases; unmatched junction nucleotides: 6. Per the germline V gene, CDR1 is SNHLY and CDR2 is FYNNEI. CDR3 residues: CASSEGGQGFHEQYF. CDR3 bases: TGTGCCAGCAGTGAAGGTGGACAGGGGTTCCACGAGCAGTACTTC.

CDR3 nucleotides: TGTGCCAGCAGCTTATCGGCTGCGGGAGCCCACGAGCAGTACTTC. Protein product: CASSLSAAGAHEQYF. The chain couples TRBV7-2 to TRBJ2-7, with 7 bases fitting TRBD2. The CDR3 runs to 15 residues. V lost 2 bases, J lost 5 bases, and 9 bases stayed unmatched. Germline CDR1 and CDR2: SGHTA and FQGNSA.

V and J are TRBV7-2 and TRBJ2-1, with 12 bases identical to TRBD1. The CDR3 contains 16 residues. With 5 bases clipped from V and 10 bases from J, the junction kept 12 bases outside the gene matches. The germline V gene encodes CDR1 SGHTA and CDR2 FQGNSA. CDR3 protein: CASSPTLGQGAWEQFF. CDR3 coding DNA: TGTGCCAGCAGCCCTACCCTGGGACAGGGGGCATGGGAGCAGTTCTTC.

In DNA, the CDR3 is TGTGCCAGCAGCTTAGATGAGGCAGGGAGGCTTTCCTACGAGCAGTACTTC. Translating it yields CASSLDEAGRLSYEQYF. This chain joins TRBV7-8 and TRBJ2-7; a weak D match, TRBD2 (6 bases). The CDR3 runs 17 residues. Trimming left V 1 base short and J 1 base short, with 17 bases between. Germline CDR1 is SGHVS and CDR2 is FQNEAQ.

The chain links TRBV29-1 to TRBJ2-5, with TRBD1 as a possible D gene (6 bases). V was trimmed by 7 bases and J by 1 base, leaving 19 bases between them. Germline loops: CDR1 SQVTM, CDR2 ANQGSEA. The CDR3 spans 15 residues. The DNA of the CDR3 is TGCAGCGCCAGACGCTCGACAGGTCCCCAAGAGACCCAGTACTTC. It codes for CSARRSTGPQETQYF.

The genes are TRBV14 and TRBJ2-1; tentatively, D is TRBD2 (6 bases). The CDR3 has 11 amino acids. Germline CDR1 and CDR2: SGHDN and FVKESK. The ends were cut back, 4 bases at V and 10 bases at J, with 8 bases in the middle. The CDR3 DNA sequence: TGTGCCAGCAGCCGGGGGGAGGAGCAGTTCTTC. As protein: CASSRGEEQFF. The full variable domain, completed using reference TRBV14 and TRBJ2-1, is EAGVTQFPSHSVIEKGQTVTLRCDPISGHDNLYWYRRVMGKEIKFLLHFVKESKQDESGMPNNRFLAERTGGTYSTLKVQPAELEDSGVYFCASSRGEEQFFGPGTRLTVL.

This rearrangement joins TRBV6-5 to TRBJ2-1, with 15 nucleotides matching TRBD2. V dropped 5 bases and J dropped 7; count of bases not matched to a gene: 3. The CDR3 extends over 15 amino acids. Germline V gene data show CDR1 as MNHEY and CDR2 as SVGAGI. CDR3 amino acids: CASSTGTSGRNEQFF. CDR3 nucleotide sequence: TGTGCCAGCAGTACTGGGACTAGCGGGAGGAATGAGCAGTTCTTC.

In DNA form, the CDR3 reads TGTGCCAGCAATAGGGACAGGCGGGACGAGCAGTACTTC. It encodes CASNRDRRDEQYF. The chain uses TRBV28 and TRBJ2-7, with TRBD1 matching over 8 bases. Germline assignment: CDR1 MDHEN and CDR2 SYDVKM. The CDR3 has 13 residues. V was pared by 7 bases and J by 5 bases, with 7 bases of the junction left unmatched.

The CDR3 loop is CASSYTTGSTEAFF. As DNA, the CDR3 is TGTGCCAGCAGCTATACGACAGGTAGCACTGAAGCTTTCTTT. The chain employs TRBV5-4 and TRBJ1-1; D may be TRBD1 (6 bases). The CDR3 is 14 amino acids. Germline assignment: CDR1 SGHNT and CDR2 YYREEE (reference sequence). V shed 3 bases and J shed 4 bases, with 13 bases lying between them.

The gene calls are TRBV7-9 and TRBJ2-3; 7 bases match TRBD1. The CDR3 runs 15 residues. V dropped 5 bases and J dropped 4; count of bases not matched to a gene: 9. Germline V gene sequence: CDR1 SEHNR, CDR2 FQNEAQ (reference sequence). This CDR3 is CASSPRTGGADTQYF. CDR3 nucleotides: TGTGCCAGCAGCCCCCGGACAGGAGGAGCAGATACGCAGTATTTT.

This chain links TRBV12-5 with TRBJ1-2; possibly TRBD1 for D (6 bases). Germline values: CDR1 LGHNT, CDR2 FRNRAP. V dropped 1 base and J dropped 0 bases, with 12 bases sitting between them. The CDR3 is made up of 16 amino acids. CDR3 protein: CASGLDPTGTNYGYTF. Written as DNA, the CDR3 is TGTGCTAGTGGTTTGGACCCCACAGGGACTAACTATGGCTACACCTTC.

This clone was observed a handful of times. The chain recombines TRBV28 with TRBJ1-2; D call uncertain. CDR1 and CDR2 (germline): MDHEN, SYDVKM. The CDR3 runs to 14 residues. V lost 6 bases to trimming and J lost 5 bases, with 16 bases between them. The CDR3 nucleotides read TGTGCCAGCAGAAGACTCGAAGACCCGTATGGCTACACCTTC. It specifies CASRRLEDPYGYTF.

This clone is a singleton in its sample. The genes are TRBV4-1 and TRBJ2-7; a possible D gene is TRBD2 (5 bases). Trimming took off 5 bases at V and 2 bases at J, with 13 bases between the two ends. The CDR3 loop spans 14 amino acids. From germline, CDR1 is MGHRA and CDR2 YSYEKL. CDR3 in amino acids: CASSMSFGTYEQYF. The CDR3 DNA is TGCGCCAGCAGCATGAGCTTCGGGACCTACGAGCAGTACTTC.

This chain joins TRBV5-1 and TRBJ2-1; 9 bases map to TRBD1. Trimming at V came to 6 bases and at J to 5 bases, leaving 9 bases not matched to a gene. Germline values: CDR1 SGHRS, CDR2 YFSETQ. The CDR3 sequence is 15 residues long. CDR3 sequence reads: CASNPGQGGNNEQFF. The CDR3 DNA reads TGCGCCAGCAACCCGGGACAGGGTGGAAACAATGAGCAGTTCTTC.